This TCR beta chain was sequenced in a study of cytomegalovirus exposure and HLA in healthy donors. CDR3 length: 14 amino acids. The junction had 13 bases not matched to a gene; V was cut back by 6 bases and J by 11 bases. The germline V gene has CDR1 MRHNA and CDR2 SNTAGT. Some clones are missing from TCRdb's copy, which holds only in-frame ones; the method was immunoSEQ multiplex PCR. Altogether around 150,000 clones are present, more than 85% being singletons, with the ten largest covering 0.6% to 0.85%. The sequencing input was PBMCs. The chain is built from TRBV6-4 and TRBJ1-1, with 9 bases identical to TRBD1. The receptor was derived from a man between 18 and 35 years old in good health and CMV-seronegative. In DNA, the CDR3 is TGTGCCAGCAGGCGATCCGGGACAGGGTTACCGGCTTTCTTT. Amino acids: CASRRSGTGLPAFF.